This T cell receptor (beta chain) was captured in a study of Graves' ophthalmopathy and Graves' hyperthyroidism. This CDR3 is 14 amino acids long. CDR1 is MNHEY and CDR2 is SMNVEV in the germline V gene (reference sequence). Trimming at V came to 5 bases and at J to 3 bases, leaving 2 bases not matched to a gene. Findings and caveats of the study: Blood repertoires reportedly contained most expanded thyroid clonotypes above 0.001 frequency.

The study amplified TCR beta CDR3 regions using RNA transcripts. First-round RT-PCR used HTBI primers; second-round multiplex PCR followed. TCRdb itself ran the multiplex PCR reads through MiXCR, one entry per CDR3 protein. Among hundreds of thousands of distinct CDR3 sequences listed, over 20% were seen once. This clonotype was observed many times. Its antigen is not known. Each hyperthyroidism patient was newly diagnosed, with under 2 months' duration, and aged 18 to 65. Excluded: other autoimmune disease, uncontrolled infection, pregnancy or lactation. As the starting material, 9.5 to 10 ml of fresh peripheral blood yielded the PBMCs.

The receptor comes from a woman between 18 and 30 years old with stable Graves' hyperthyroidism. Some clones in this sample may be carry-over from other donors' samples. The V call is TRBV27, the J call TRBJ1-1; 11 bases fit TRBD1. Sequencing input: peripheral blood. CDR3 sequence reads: CASSRTGGYTEAFF. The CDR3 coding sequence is TGTGCCAGCAGTAGGACAGGGGGCTACACTGAAGCTTTCTTT.